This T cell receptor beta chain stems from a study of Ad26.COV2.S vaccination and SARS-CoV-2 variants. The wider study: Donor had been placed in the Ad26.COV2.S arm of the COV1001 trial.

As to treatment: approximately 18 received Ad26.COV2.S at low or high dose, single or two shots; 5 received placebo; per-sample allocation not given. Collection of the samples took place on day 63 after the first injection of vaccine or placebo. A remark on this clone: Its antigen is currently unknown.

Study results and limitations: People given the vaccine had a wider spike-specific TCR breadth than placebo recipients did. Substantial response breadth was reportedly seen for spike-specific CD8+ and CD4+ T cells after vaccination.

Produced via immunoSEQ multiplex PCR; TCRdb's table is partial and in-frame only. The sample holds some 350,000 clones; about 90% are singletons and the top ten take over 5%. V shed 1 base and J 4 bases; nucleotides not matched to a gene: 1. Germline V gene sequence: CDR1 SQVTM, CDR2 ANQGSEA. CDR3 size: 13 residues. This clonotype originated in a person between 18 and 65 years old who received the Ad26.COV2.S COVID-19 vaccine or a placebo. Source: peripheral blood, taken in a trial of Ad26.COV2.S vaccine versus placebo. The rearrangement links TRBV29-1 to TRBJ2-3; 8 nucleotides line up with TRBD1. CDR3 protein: CSVEADRADTQYF. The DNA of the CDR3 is TGCAGCGTTGAAGCGGACAGGGCAGATACGCAGTATTTT.